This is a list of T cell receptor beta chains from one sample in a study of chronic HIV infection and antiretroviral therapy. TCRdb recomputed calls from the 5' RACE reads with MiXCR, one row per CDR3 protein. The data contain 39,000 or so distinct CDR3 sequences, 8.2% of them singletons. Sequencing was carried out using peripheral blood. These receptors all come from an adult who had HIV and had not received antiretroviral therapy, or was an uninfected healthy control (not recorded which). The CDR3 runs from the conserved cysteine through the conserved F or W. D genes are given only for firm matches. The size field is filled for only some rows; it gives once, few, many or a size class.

CDR3nt: TGTGCCAGTAGTGGGCTAGCGGGCGCTACCTACGAGCAGTACTTC; CDR3aa: CASSGLAGATYEQYF; d_gene: TRBD2; abundance: few; v_gene: TRBV19; j_gene: TRBJ2-7
CDR3nt: TGTGCCAGCAGTCCTTCCGTCTACGAGCAGTACTTC; CDR3aa: CASSPSVYEQYF; d_gene: NA; abundance: many; v_gene: TRBV2; j_gene: TRBJ2-7
CDR3nt: TGCAGTGCTAGATCCGGGACTAGCGGGAGTTTCGGGTCCTACGAGCAGTACTTC; CDR3aa: CSARSGTSGSFGSYEQYF; d_gene: TRBD2; abundance: many; v_gene: TRBV20-1; j_gene: TRBJ2-7
CDR3nt: TGTGCCAGCAACATAAACAGGGGGCGGAATGAAAAACTGTTTTTT; CDR3aa: CASNINRGRNEKLFF; d_gene: TRBD1; abundance: NA; v_gene: TRBV12-3/TRBV12-4; j_gene: TRBJ1-4
CDR3nt: TGTGCCAGCAGTCCCTTTAGGACAGGGGGTTATGGCTACACCTTC; CDR3aa: CASSPFRTGGYGYTF; d_gene: TRBD1; abundance: many; v_gene: TRBV27; j_gene: TRBJ1-2
CDR3nt: TGTGCCAGCAGCGGGGACAGGGGGTTTTCAGATACGCAGTATTTT; CDR3aa: CASSGDRGFSDTQYF; d_gene: TRBD1; abundance: few; v_gene: TRBV7-9; j_gene: TRBJ2-3
CDR3nt: TGCGCCAGCAGCTCCGGGACAACTAACACTGAAGCTTTCTTT; CDR3aa: CASSSGTTNTEAFF; d_gene: NA; abundance: NA; v_gene: TRBV5-1; j_gene: TRBJ1-1
CDR3nt: TGTGCCAGCAGCTTATTTCAGGACACCGGGGAGCTGTTTTTT; CDR3aa: CASSLFQDTGELFF; d_gene: NA; abundance: few; v_gene: TRBV7-9; j_gene: TRBJ2-2
CDR3nt: TGCAGCGCCACTCGAGGCGTCTCCTACAATGAGCAGTTCTTC; CDR3aa: CSATRGVSYNEQFF; d_gene: NA; abundance: few; v_gene: TRBV29-1; j_gene: TRBJ2-1
CDR3nt: TGTGCCATCAGTGAGTTAAGGGGCAATCAGCCCCAGCATTTT; CDR3aa: CAISELRGNQPQHF; d_gene: NA; abundance: NA; v_gene: TRBV10-3; j_gene: TRBJ1-5
CDR3nt: TGTGCCAACCGGGACGGCTGGGTGTCACCCCTCCACTTT; CDR3aa: CANRDGWVSPLHF; d_gene: NA; abundance: few; v_gene: TRBV10-3; j_gene: TRBJ1-6
CDR3nt: TGCAGCGCTGGCCCAGCGGGAGGTGCGGGTGAAACGCAGTATTTT; CDR3aa: CSAGPAGGAGETQYF; d_gene: TRBD2; abundance: few; v_gene: TRBV29-1; j_gene: TRBJ2-3
CDR3nt: TGTGCCAGCAGTCCAGCTGAGTTTAGCACAGATACGCAGTATTTT; CDR3aa: CASSPAEFSTDTQYF; d_gene: NA; abundance: NA; v_gene: TRBV28; j_gene: TRBJ2-3
CDR3nt: TGTGCCAGCAGCACGAACGTCTTTCGGTCAGATACGCAGTATTTT; CDR3aa: CASSTNVFRSDTQYF; d_gene: NA; abundance: NA; v_gene: TRBV21-1; j_gene: TRBJ2-3
CDR3nt: TGTGCCAGCAGTTCACGGTTAGCCAAAAACATTCAGTACTTC; CDR3aa: CASSSRLAKNIQYF; d_gene: NA; abundance: many; v_gene: TRBV28; j_gene: TRBJ2-4
CDR3nt: TGTGCCAGCAGCAGGACTAGCGGGAGTGAAGAGACCCAGTACTTC; CDR3aa: CASSRTSGSEETQYF; d_gene: TRBD2; abundance: few; v_gene: TRBV7-2; j_gene: TRBJ2-5
CDR3nt: TGCAGTGCTAGAGAGGCCAGGGACTACGAGCAGTACTTC; CDR3aa: CSAREARDYEQYF; d_gene: NA; abundance: many; v_gene: TRBV20-1; j_gene: TRBJ2-7
CDR3nt: TGCGCCAGCGCTTGGGACAGGGGGTTTGGCGGGGAGCTGTTTTTT; CDR3aa: CASAWDRGFGGELFF; d_gene: TRBD1; abundance: many; v_gene: TRBV10-2; j_gene: TRBJ2-2
CDR3nt: TGTGCCAGCAGTTATTCCGGGCTGTTTCCGACTGAAGCTTTCTTT; CDR3aa: CASSYSGLFPTEAFF; d_gene: NA; abundance: few; v_gene: TRBV7-9; j_gene: TRBJ1-1
CDR3nt: TGTGCCAGTTCGTCCCCATGGAGGGAGAATTCACCCCTCCACTTT; CDR3aa: CASSSPWRENSPLHF; d_gene: NA; abundance: medium-sized; v_gene: TRBV28; j_gene: TRBJ1-6
CDR3nt: TGCAGTGCTAGCAATCAGGAGAAAGGGACCGGTGGCTACACCTTC; CDR3aa: CSASNQEKGTGGYTF; d_gene: NA; abundance: NA; v_gene: TRBV20-1; j_gene: TRBJ1-2
CDR3nt: TGTGCCACCAGTGATACGGGGGACAATGAGCAGTTCTTC; CDR3aa: CATSDTGDNEQFF; d_gene: NA; abundance: NA; v_gene: TRBV24-1; j_gene: TRBJ2-1
CDR3nt: TGCAGTGCTAGTAAAGGGGTGGATGAAGCTTTCTTT; CDR3aa: CSASKGVDEAFF; d_gene: NA; abundance: NA; v_gene: TRBV20-1; j_gene: TRBJ1-1
CDR3nt: TGTGCCAGCAGTTTGGGACAGGGTGACGAGCAGTACTTC; CDR3aa: CASSLGQGDEQYF; d_gene: TRBD1; abundance: few; v_gene: TRBV28; j_gene: TRBJ2-7
CDR3nt: TGTGCCAGCAGGGACAGGGCCCACAAGGTCTACGAGCAGTACTTC; CDR3aa: CASRDRAHKVYEQYF; d_gene: TRBD1; abundance: NA; v_gene: TRBV25-1; j_gene: TRBJ2-7
CDR3nt: TGTGCCAGCAGCGGGACAGAGAATTCACCCCTCCACTTT; CDR3aa: CASSGTENSPLHF; d_gene: TRBD1; abundance: NA; v_gene: TRBV2; j_gene: TRBJ1-6
CDR3nt: TGTGCCAGCAGTGATCCGGGACAGGGGGCGAGCGAGACCCAGTACTTC; CDR3aa: CASSDPGQGASETQYF; d_gene: TRBD1; abundance: many; v_gene: TRBV25-1; j_gene: TRBJ2-5